The 17 T cell receptor beta chains in this list originate from one sample, sequenced in a study of vaccination and CD4 T cells after COVID-19. With the Oncomine TCR Beta short-read assay, DNA from cultured CD4+ T cells was sequenced. TCRdb independently ran MiXCR on the PCR reads; one entry per CDR3 protein. Among about 14,000 distinct CDR3 sequences listed, under 75% were seen once. Their recognized antigens are unknown. Noted treatment: roughly 10-day PBMC culture with coronavirus spike peptide pools or control peptides (ViraFEST assay). The material sequenced was CD4+ T cells from blood, cultured in vitro. The receptors originated from a human donor who had recovered from COVID-19.

This clonotype was seen a single time. This chain uses TRBV20-1 with TRBJ1-2, with D unresolved. Germline CDR1 reads DFQATT; CDR2 reads SNEGSKA (reference sequence). V was trimmed by 5 bases and J by 0 bases, leaving 4 bases between them. This CDR3 comprises 11 residues. The CDR3 DNA is TGCAGTGCTGGAGCTAACTATGGCTACACCTTC. As protein: CSAGANYGYTF.

This clonotype turned up a few times. This sequence joins TRBV7-6 and TRBJ1-5, with a tentative D call TRBD1 (5 bases). Germline CDR1 and CDR2: SGHVS and FNYEAQ. Deletions cut 5 bases from V and 0 bases from J, with 8 bases between. CDR3 size: 14 residues. This CDR3 is CASSRGNSNQPQHF. The CDR3 DNA reads as TGTGCCAGCAGCCGGGGGAATAGCAATCAGCCCCAGCATTTT.

The J gene is TRBJ1-6, the V gene TRBV6-1; 7 nucleotides agree with TRBD1. Germline V gene sequence: CDR1 MNHNS, CDR2 SASEGT. The CDR3 contains 13 residues. V was pared by 10 bases and J by 5 bases, with 5 bases of the junction left unmatched. CDR3 sequence: CATGTAHNSPLHF. As DNA, the CDR3 is TGTGCCACTGGGACAGCTCATAATTCACCCCTCCACTTT.

The chain links TRBV24-1 to TRBJ2-7; 8 bases line up with TRBD1. CDR3 length equals 16 residues. Germline trimming cut 2 bases from V and 2 bases from J; bases unmatched to any gene: 7. The germline V gene has CDR1 KGHDR and CDR2 SFDVKD. The CDR3 nucleotides read TGTGCCACCAGTGATTCCTCGGCGACAGGGGCCTACGAGCAGTACTTC. Translated: CATSDSSATGAYEQYF.

The rearrangement joins TRBV19 to TRBJ1-5, with TRBD1 identical over 8 bases. The J segment lost 2 bases and the V segment lost 7 bases, leaving 1 base of the junction unmatched. The CDR3 runs 13 residues. Germline values: CDR1 LNHDA, CDR2 SQIVND (reference sequence). CDR3 sequence reads: CASMTGGNQPQHF. The CDR3 nucleotides read TGTGCCAGTATGACAGGGGGCAATCAGCCCCAGCATTTT.

This clonotype was detected a few times. The chain joins TRBV28 to TRBJ1-1; D ambiguous. Germline V gene data show CDR1 as MDHEN and CDR2 as SYDVKM. The CDR3 sequence is 15 residues long. V gave up 1 base and J gave up 1 base, with 10 bases separating them. The CDR3 sequence: CASSLLTQGNTEAFF. The CDR3 nucleotides are TGTGCCAGCAGTTTATTGACACAAGGGAACACTGAAGCTTTCTTT.

The chain employs TRBV20-1 and TRBJ1-2; 8 positions match TRBD1. Looked up from germline, CDR1 is DFQATT and CDR2 is SNEGSKA (reference sequence). The CDR3 has 13 residues. V dropped 1 base and J dropped 8; count of bases not matched to a gene: 6. The CDR3 sequence: CSARAQGAIGYTF. CDR3 in DNA: TGCAGTGCTAGAGCCCAGGGGGCGATCGGCTACACCTTC.

The chain uses TRBV5-4 and TRBJ2-5; 8 bases match TRBD2. The CDR3 sequence is 15 residues long. The junction had 9 bases not matched to a gene; V was cut back by 4 bases and J by 4 bases. The germline V gene encodes CDR1 SGHNT and CDR2 YYREEE (reference sequence). CDR3 region: CASSPSGGRRETQYF. In DNA form, the CDR3 reads TGTGCCAGCAGCCCGAGTGGCGGGAGGAGAGAGACCCAGTACTTC.

There are a few counts of this clonotype. The rearrangement joins TRBV24-1 to TRBJ2-5; possible D gene TRBD2, 6 bases. V lost 5 bases and J lost 5, with 8 bases in between. Germline V gives CDR1 KGHDR, CDR2 SFDVKD. This CDR3 is built from 12 residues. The chain's CDR3 is CATSVGGETQYF. As DNA, the CDR3 is TGTGCCACCAGTGTAGGAGGGGAGACCCAGTACTTC.

This clonotype was observed a handful of times. J is TRBJ2-1 and V is TRBV19; D remains unclear. Germline assignment: CDR1 LNHDA and CDR2 SQIVND (reference sequence). Trimming stripped 8 bases from V and 7 bases from J, with 21 bases between. CDR3 size: 15 residues. The CDR3 protein is CASQPGSAVQNEQFF. The CDR3 coding sequence is TGTGCCAGTCAGCCCGGATCGGCAGTGCAGAATGAGCAGTTCTTC.

CDR3 residues: CASSSPTGGQETQYF. In DNA form, the CDR3 reads TGTGCCAGCAGTTCGCCGACAGGGGGACAAGAGACCCAGTACTTC. The genes are TRBV28 and TRBJ2-5, with TRBD1 identical over 9 bases. Per the germline V gene, CDR1 is MDHEN and CDR2 is SYDVKM. Trimming removed 4 bases from V and 2 bases from J; junction bases left unmatched: 5. The CDR3 sequence is 15 residues long.

The CDR3 spells CASSRGQGAWNTEAFF. CDR3 DNA sequence: TGCGCCAGCAGCCGTGGACAGGGGGCCTGGAACACTGAAGCTTTCTTT. The chain uses TRBV4-3 and TRBJ1-1; 11 nucleotides align to TRBD1. Trimming cost V 4 bases and J 1 base; bases outside gene matches: 5. The CDR3 has 16 amino acids. Germline V gene sequence: CDR1 LGHNA, CDR2 YSLEER.

The V and J genes are TRBV12-3 or TRBV12-4 and TRBJ2-5; D is possibly TRBD1 or TRBD2 (6 bases each). V was shortened by 8 bases and J by 3 bases, with 16 bases between the two germline ends. CDR3 size: 14 residues. The CDR3 spells CASGLQGWEETQYF. The CDR3 nucleotides read TGTGCCAGCGGACTACAGGGTTGGGAAGAGACCCAGTACTTC.

V and J are TRBV5-4 and TRBJ2-3; possible D gene TRBD2, 5 bases. The CDR3 consists of 15 residues. V was clipped by 1 base and J by 6 bases, with 15 bases between them. CDR1 and CDR2 (germline): SGHNT, YYREEE (reference sequence). In nucleotides, the CDR3 is TGTGCCAGCAGCTTGTGGAGCGGCGGATCGGATACGCAGTATTTT. Its protein product is CASSLWSGGSDTQYF.

This clonotype has only a few counts. The chain is built from TRBV20-1 and TRBJ1-1; no reliable D call. CDR3 length: 12 amino acids. Looked up from germline, CDR1 is DFQATT and CDR2 is SNEGSKA (reference sequence). Trimming took 0 bases from V and 5 from J, leaving 7 bases between them. CDR3 coding DNA: TGCAGTGCTAGAGATGGCGGGACTGAAGCTTTCTTT. Its translation: CSARDGGTEAFF.

The chain links TRBV20-1 to TRBJ2-5; maybe TRBD1 (6 bases). In germline, CDR1 is DFQATT, CDR2 SNEGSKA (reference sequence). CDR3 length: 15 residues. Trimming cost V 5 bases and J 0 bases, with 16 bases left between them. This chain's CDR3 is CSASLGGTYQETQYF. The CDR3 region has the DNA TGCAGTGCTTCCCTAGGGGGAACGTACCAAGAGACCCAGTACTTC.

The V call is TRBV11-2, the J call TRBJ2-1; no definite D call. Trimming removed 2 bases at V and 5 bases at J, with 7 bases between. The CDR3 has 13 residues. CDR1 is SGHAT, CDR2 FQNNGV, per germline. The CDR3: CASSLTGNNEQFF. The CDR3 DNA follows: TGTGCCAGCAGCTTAACCGGAAACAATGAGCAGTTCTTC.